The entry below gives a single T cell receptor (beta chain) sequence along with its context. The CDR3 loop spans 15 amino acids. J lost 0 bases, V lost 5 bases, and 4 bases had no gene match. Germline values: CDR1 SGHAT, CDR2 FQNNGV. This sample was included in a study of blood T cell repertoires in COVID-19. The method was immunoSEQ multiplex PCR; TCRdb's version includes in-frame clones alone and lacks a portion of them. The sample comprises approximately 190,000 clones, around 87% of which are singletons, and around 24% rests with the top ten. The chain carries TRBV11-2 and TRBJ2-1; 7 bases line up with TRBD2. This TCR was sampled from a woman in her thirties or forties in a cohort exposed to, infected with or recovered from COVID-19 (not recorded which). Sequencing input: PBMCs or T cells enriched from blood (not recorded which). In DNA, the CDR3 is TGTGCCAGCAGCAAACTAGCGAGCTCCTACAATGAGCAGTTCTTC. Protein product: CASSKLASSYNEQFF.